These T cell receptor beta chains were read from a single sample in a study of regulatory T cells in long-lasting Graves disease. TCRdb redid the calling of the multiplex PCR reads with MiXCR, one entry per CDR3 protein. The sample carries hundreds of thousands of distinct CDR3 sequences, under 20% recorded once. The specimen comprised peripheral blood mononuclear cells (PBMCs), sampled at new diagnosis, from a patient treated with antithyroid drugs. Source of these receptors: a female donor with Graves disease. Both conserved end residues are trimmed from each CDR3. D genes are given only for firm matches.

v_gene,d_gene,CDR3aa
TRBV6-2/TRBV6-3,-,ASSYGRNSYEQY
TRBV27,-,ASTAGTSSYNEQF
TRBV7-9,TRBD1,ASSSTGTGSNSPLH
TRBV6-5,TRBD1,ASSYRTGTGRNSPLH
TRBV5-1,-,ASSLTSRTADTEAF
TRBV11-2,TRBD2,ASSLLAGAKTQY
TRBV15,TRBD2,ATSRERGLAGIQETQY
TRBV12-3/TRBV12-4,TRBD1,ASSRGTGLLSNRVPHYEQY
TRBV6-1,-,ASSRTASSSYNSPLH
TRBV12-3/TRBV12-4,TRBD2,ASSFSGTSDTQY
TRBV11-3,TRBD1,ASRGTELNEKLF
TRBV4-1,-,ASSPWRRSTNEKLF
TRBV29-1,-,SVQGNGYT
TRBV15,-,ATSRADASYEQY
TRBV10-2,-,ATQGRSNEKLF
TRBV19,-,ASRNRNSGNTIY
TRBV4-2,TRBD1,ASSPTGTGKNEQF
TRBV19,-,ASISNYNYGYT
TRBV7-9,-,ASSPGSVGVTYEQY
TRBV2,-,ASSVTGSPLH
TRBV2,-,ASSEDLRDTEAF
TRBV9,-,ASSVALGVGSDTQY
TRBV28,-,ASEGISYEQY
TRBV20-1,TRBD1,SAPGTGSFEQF
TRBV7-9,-,ASSADELLSYEQY
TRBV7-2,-,ASSPQLRQPQH
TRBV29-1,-,SGGSADTQY
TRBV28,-,ASRVGGNTIY
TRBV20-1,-,SARDPLLSNPYNEQF
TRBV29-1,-,STSAVRGGYT
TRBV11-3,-,ASEGTTDTQY
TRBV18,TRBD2,ASSQAGSTYEQY
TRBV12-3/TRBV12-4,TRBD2,ASSSTSASTDTQY
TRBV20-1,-,SATTRVGEGGYGYT
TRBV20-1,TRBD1,SASPGTGHSNQPQH
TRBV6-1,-,ASSEIWGPSGANVLT
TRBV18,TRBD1,ASSPPGQGGTYEQY
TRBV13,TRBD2,ASSLGFSGRPYNEQF
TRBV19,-,ASRDIDRPRNGAF
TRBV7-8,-,ASSSHRQLQSYNEQF
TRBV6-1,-,ASSERMEALYEQY
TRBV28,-,ASTRDYEQY
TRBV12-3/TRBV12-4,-,ASSPEPQGPNGYT
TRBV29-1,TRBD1,SVGTGYEQY
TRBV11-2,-,ASSHEKGYGNQPQH
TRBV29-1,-,SALGTGSSYEQY
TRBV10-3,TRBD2,AISPPGTRGYNEQF
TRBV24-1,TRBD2,ATSTSGRSYEQY
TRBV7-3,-,ASSLNRERNEQF